These 18 T cell receptor beta chains share one sample of origin, sequenced in a study of blood T cell repertoires in COVID-19. Method: immunoSEQ multiplex PCR; TCRdb's copy keeps in-frame clones and lacks some. The sample gives 140,000 to 150,000 clones, approximately 78% of which show up once; 5.5% to 7% is in the top ten. Sequenced material: PBMCs or T cells enriched from blood (not recorded which). These receptors all come from a woman aged 45 to 65 who had recovered from COVID-19.

CDR3 sequence reads: CASSPDSYNSPLHF. CDR3 DNA: TGTGCCAGCAGCCCCGACAGTTATAATTCACCCCTCCACTTT. The rearrangement links TRBV6-5 to TRBJ1-6; tentative D call: TRBD1 (5 bases). The germline gives CDR1 MNHEY, CDR2 SVGAGI. V was shortened by 6 bases and J by 4 bases, with 10 bases between the two germline ends. The CDR3 is 14 amino acids.

This clone appeared a few times. CDR3 bases: TGCAGTGCACACAGGGAAGAGACCCAGTACTTC. It is translated as CSAHREETQYF. The J gene is TRBJ2-5, the V gene TRBV20-1; tentative D call: TRBD1 (6 bases). This CDR3 has 11 amino acids. CDR1 is DFQATT, CDR2 SNEGSKA, per germline (reference sequence). V was cut by 6 bases and J by 3 bases, with 8 bases left in between.

The V and J genes are TRBV9 and TRBJ1-6; D perhaps matches TRBD1 (6 bases). V was clipped by 0 bases and J by 5 bases, with 12 bases between them. CDR3 length equals 16 residues. Germline CDR1 SGDLS, CDR2 YYNGEE. The CDR3 DNA follows: TGTGCCAGCAGCGTAGAAGGGACACCCGATAATTCACCCCTCCACTTT. Its translation is CASSVEGTPDNSPLHF.

Turning to this clone: An end of the junction does not agree with germline; a read error may underlie this. The gene calls are TRBV5-4 and TRBJ1-6; TRBD1 is a possible D gene (5 bases). Germline CDR1 SGHNT, CDR2 YYREEE (reference sequence). CDR3 length: 13 residues. Here the CDR3 DNA reads TGTGCCAGCAGCTTGTCGAGTCTGGGGACTGACGTCTTT. Translation: CASSLSSLGTDVF.

This chain links TRBV13 with TRBJ1-6; 7 bases fit TRBD1. The CDR3 is 18 residues long. Unmatched junction bases numbered 13, after V lost 6 bases and J lost 2 bases. Germline CDR1 and CDR2: PRHDT and FYEKMQ (reference sequence). CDR3 bases: TGTGCCAGCAGAGCTTATTCACTAGGGACAGCCTATAATTCACCCCTCCACTTT. This translates into CASRAYSLGTAYNSPLHF.

The rearrangement links TRBV5-4 to TRBJ2-2; 13 bases are a match to TRBD2. This CDR3 region has 16 residues. CDR1 is SGHNT, CDR2 YYREEE, per germline (reference sequence). V shed 4 bases and J 3 bases; nucleotides not matched to a gene: 3. In nucleotides, the CDR3 is TGTGCCAGCAGCCCCGGGACTAGCGGGGACACCGGGGAGCTGTTTTTT. Its translation is CASSPGTSGDTGELFF.

The rearrangement joins TRBV7-8 to TRBJ2-7; D might be TRBD2 (5 bases). This CDR3 is built from 14 residues. Trimming stripped 2 bases from V and 0 bases from J, with 8 bases between. Germline CDR1 is SGHVS and CDR2 is FQNEAQ. The CDR3 is CASSLMSGSYEQYV. In nucleotides, the CDR3 is TGTGCCAGCAGCTTAATGAGCGGCTCCTACGAGCAGTACGTC.

Only a few counts were recorded for this clone. The chain joins TRBV28 to TRBJ1-5; 7 bases line up with TRBD1. The length of the CDR3 is 17 residues. Trimming cost V 7 bases and J 0 bases; bases outside gene matches: 12. Germline V gene data show CDR1 as MDHEN and CDR2 as SYDVKM. The CDR3 spells CASMTGTEKLSNQPQHF. CDR3 nucleotides: TGTGCCAGCATGACCGGGACAGAAAAACTTAGCAATCAGCCCCAGCATTTT.

The CDR3 is CASSDPGQVKGTQYF. The CDR3 DNA reads as TGCGCCAGCAGCGACCCAGGACAGGTCAAGGGGACCCAGTACTTC. The chain has TRBV5-1 and TRBJ2-5; 7 bases are a match to TRBD1. This CDR3 has 15 amino acids. Germline CDR1 is SGHRS and CDR2 is YFSETQ. V was pared by 4 bases and J by 7 bases, with 13 bases of the junction left unmatched.

This clone came up a few times. The CDR3: CASSVTGGGLMNTEAFF. In DNA, the CDR3 is TGTGCCAGCAGCGTCACAGGGGGCGGGCTGATGAACACTGAAGCTTTCTTT. The chain joins TRBV2 to TRBJ1-1, with 9 bases matching TRBD1. Germline CDR1 is SNHLY and CDR2 is FYNNEI. This CDR3 region has 17 residues. With 6 bases clipped from V and 0 bases from J, the junction kept 11 bases outside the gene matches.

This chain links TRBV5-6 with TRBJ2-7, with 14 bases aligning to TRBD2. From germline, CDR1 is SGHDT and CDR2 YYEEEE. The ends lost 4 bases at V and 12 bases at J; junction bases unmatched: 12. CDR3 length: 15 amino acids. CDR3 loop: CASSLGLAGASLGYV. Here the CDR3 DNA reads TGTGCCAGCAGCCTGGGACTAGCGGGGGCTTCCCTGGGGTACGTC.

The genes are TRBV5-8 and TRBJ1-1; 8 bases are shared with TRBD1. V shed 3 bases and J 2 bases; nucleotides not matched to a gene: 9. The CDR3 consists of 16 residues. In germline, CDR1 is SGHTS, CDR2 YDEGEE. CDR3 sequence reads: CASSSRTGNFNTEAFF. For the CDR3, the DNA is TGTGCCAGCAGCTCCCGGACAGGGAACTTCAACACTGAAGCTTTCTTT.

This chain uses TRBV5-6 with TRBJ2-5, with a possible D match to TRBD1 (6 bases). V was pared by 4 bases and J by 2 bases, with 9 bases between. The germline V gene encodes CDR1 SGHDT and CDR2 YYEEEE. CDR3 size: 13 residues. CDR3 residues: CASSGGLQETQYF. The CDR3 DNA reads as TGTGCCAGCAGCGGGGGCTTACAAGAGACCCAGTACTTC.

Written as DNA, the CDR3 is TGTGCCAGCACTCAGAGGGTAACCCTCTATGGCTACACCTTC. This encodes CASTQRVTLYGYTF. The chain joins TRBV6-5 to TRBJ1-2; D uncertain. V lost 7 bases and J lost 4, with 16 bases in between. The CDR3 is 14 residues long. From germline, CDR1 is MNHEY and CDR2 SVGAGI.

J is TRBJ1-1 and V is TRBV6-6; D gene uncertain. CDR1 is MNHNY and CDR2 is SVGAGI in the germline V gene (reference sequence). The CDR3 is 13 amino acids. Trimming cost V 7 bases and J 3 bases, with 12 bases left between them. This CDR3 is CASTFAGHTEAFF. CDR3 nucleotide sequence: TGTGCCAGCACATTCGCAGGTCACACTGAAGCTTTCTTT.

This clone was found once. The V and J genes are TRBV6-5 and TRBJ2-7, with 10 bases matching TRBD1. CDR3 length: 13 amino acids. V was pared by 2 bases and J by 6 bases, with 1 base of the junction left unmatched. Germline V lookup: CDR1 MNHEY, CDR2 SVGAGI. The CDR3 protein is CASSYRQGAEQYF. The CDR3 DNA sequence: TGTGCCAGCAGTTACCGACAGGGGGCCGAGCAGTACTTC.

This chain joins TRBV5-1 and TRBJ1-5, with a possible D match to TRBD1 (5 bases). Germline V gene sequence: CDR1 SGHRS, CDR2 YFSETQ. The CDR3 is made up of 13 amino acids. Trimming took off 5 bases at V and 6 bases at J, with 12 bases between the two ends. The CDR3 nucleotides read TGCGCCAGCAGAGTGGGGCCCGGTCAGCCCCAGCATTTT. Its protein product is CASRVGPGQPQHF.

The rearrangement joins TRBV21-1 to TRBJ1-3; TRBD1 is taken as the D call from the table, unchecked against the DNA. TRBV21-1 is termed a pseudogene. The CDR3 is 18 amino acids. The chain's CDR3 is CASSRDRSSCFSGNTIYF. The CDR3 DNA follows: TGTGCCAGCAGCCGGGACAGGAGCTCATGTTTCTCTGGAAACACCATATATTTT.